One sample yielded the 23 T cell receptor beta chains listed below, sequenced in a study of response to subunit inactivated influenza vaccine. TCRdb reprocessed the RT-PCR reads with MiXCR, giving one entry per CDR3 protein. Among 540,000 or so distinct CDR3 sequences, 13% were seen once, and the ten largest hold about an eighth. The starting material was PBMCs from blood, obtained 35 to 45 days after vaccination. These TCRs come from a man aged 50-59 years who received an inactivated influenza vaccine.

The sample holds a few counts of this clonotype. This rearrangement joins TRBV27 to TRBJ1-2; TRBD1 aligns across 7 bases. The V gene's germline CDR1 is MNHEY and CDR2 SMNVEV (reference sequence). The CDR3 totals 15 residues. Losses at the gene ends were 7 bases for V and 0 bases for J; bases not matched to a gene: 8. The DNA for the CDR3 is TGTGCCAGCACCCCGACAGGGCAAGCTAACTATGGCTACACCTTC. Its protein product is CASTPTGQANYGYTF.

This clonotype was seen many times. The V gene is TRBV5-6, the J gene TRBJ2-3; 11 positions agree with TRBD2. V lost 4 bases, J lost 2 bases, and 6 bases stayed unmatched. This CDR3 is built from 16 residues. Germline CDR1 SGHDT, CDR2 YYEEEE. The CDR3 here is CASSAPSGGFTDTQYF. The CDR3 DNA reads as TGTGCCAGCAGCGCCCCTAGCGGGGGGTTCACAGATACGCAGTATTTT.

In DNA, the CDR3 is TGCGCCAGCAGCCCTGGGGTGGGGACTGACATTCAGTACTTC. Encoded protein: CASSPGVGTDIQYF. The chain is built from TRBV4-1 and TRBJ2-4, with D possibly being TRBD2 (6 bases). Germline CDR1 MGHRA, CDR2 YSYEKL. V lost 4 bases and J 8 bases, leaving 15 bases between the germline ends. The CDR3 is 14 amino acids.

This clonotype was observed many times. The chain recombines TRBV14 with TRBJ1-1; D may be TRBD1 (5 bases). The ends were cut back, 4 bases at V and 3 bases at J, with 12 bases in the middle. Germline loops: CDR1 SGHDN, CDR2 FVKESK. CDR3 size: 14 residues. The CDR3 is CASSRQGIDTEAFF. For the CDR3, the DNA is TGTGCCAGCAGCCGCCAGGGTATCGACACTGAAGCTTTCTTT.

The rearrangement joins TRBV5-1 to TRBJ2-7, with D unclear. CDR3 length equals 15 residues. Germline-derived CDR1 and CDR2 are SGHRS and YFSETQ. V was trimmed by 1 base and J by 7 bases, leaving 18 bases between them. The CDR3 loop reads CASSLPGRTSREQYF. The CDR3 coding sequence is TGCGCCAGCAGCTTGCCCGGACGGACGTCGAGGGAGCAGTACTTC.

V gene TRBV7-2 combines with J gene TRBJ2-1; the match to TRBD2 covers 7 bases. The trim removed 5 bases at V and 6 bases at J, leaving 7 bases unmatched. This CDR3 contains 14 residues. Germline loops: CDR1 SGHTA, CDR2 FQGNSA. The CDR3 protein is CASSPGTTGNEQFF. CDR3 nucleotides: TGTGCCAGCAGCCCCGGGACTACCGGCAATGAGCAGTTCTTC.

This clonotype was detected only a few times. The chain combines TRBV7-8 with TRBJ2-3; perhaps TRBD2 as D (5 bases). CDR1 is SGHVS and CDR2 is FQNEAQ in the germline V gene. V lost 7 bases and J 2 bases, leaving 7 bases between the germline ends. The CDR3 length is 12 residues. CDR3 region: CASTGLTDTQYF. The CDR3 DNA is TGTGCCAGCACCGGACTCACAGATACGCAGTATTTT.

CDR3: CASSLTGGNTGELFF. The DNA of the CDR3 is TGTGCCAGCAGTTTAACGGGAGGGAACACCGGGGAGCTGTTTTTT. The gene calls are TRBV12-3 or TRBV12-4 and TRBJ2-2, with 7 bases aligning to TRBD2. The trim removed 2 bases at V and 1 base at J, leaving 1 base unmatched. The CDR3 spans 15 residues.

The CDR3 region is CASSLNTNNSPLHF. CDR3 nucleotides: TGTGCCAGCAGTTTAAACACCAACAATTCACCCCTCCACTTT. This chain joins TRBV12-3 or TRBV12-4 and TRBJ1-6; D gene unclear. CDR3 length: 14 amino acids. V lost 2 bases to trimming and J lost 7 bases, with 9 bases between them.

In this sample, this clonotype turned up a few times. This chain joins TRBV7-2 and TRBJ2-7; 11 nucleotides agree with TRBD2. V was pared by 5 bases and J by 4 bases, with 4 bases of the junction left unmatched. Germline CDR1 reads SGHTA; CDR2 reads FQGNSA. CDR3 length: 14 amino acids. DNA for the CDR3: TGTGCCAGCAGCCGAATAGCGGGAGGGTACGAGCAGTACTTC. Translation: CASSRIAGGYEQYF.

There are a few counts of this clonotype. The chain employs TRBV24-1 and TRBJ2-1; TRBD1 matches at 7 bases. V lost 3 bases to trimming and J lost 0 bases; unmatched junction nucleotides: 4. Germline CDR1 is KGHDR and CDR2 is SFDVKD. The CDR3 has 16 residues. In nucleotides, the CDR3 is TGTGCCACCAGTGATCGGACAGGAGTCTCCTACAATGAGCAGTTCTTC. The encoded protein is CATSDRTGVSYNEQFF.

This chain links TRBV4-2 with TRBJ2-3; 13 bases are shared with TRBD2. J gave up 2 bases and V 0 bases, and 8 bases lay outside the gene matches. This CDR3 contains 19 residues. Per the germline V gene, CDR1 is LGHNA and CDR2 is YNFKEQ. CDR3 coding DNA: TGTGCCAGCAGCCAAGATCGTACTAGCGGGGGGGCTAACACAGATACGCAGTATTTT. This encodes CASSQDRTSGGANTDTQYF.

This sequence joins TRBV20-1 and TRBJ2-5; 9 bases align to TRBD1. CDR3 length: 13 amino acids. J gave up 2 bases and V 5 bases, and 3 bases lay outside the gene matches. Germline loops: CDR1 DFQATT, CDR2 SNEGSKA (reference sequence). CDR3 loop: CSARDRDQETQYF. As DNA, the CDR3 is TGCAGTGCTCGGGACAGGGATCAAGAGACCCAGTACTTC.

The chain carries TRBV20-1 and TRBJ2-4; the D gene is possibly TRBD2 (6 bases). Looked up from germline, CDR1 is DFQATT and CDR2 is SNEGSKA (reference sequence). This CDR3 comprises 14 residues. The V end lost 6 bases, the J end lost 7 bases, and 19 bases lay between the germline ends. In DNA, the CDR3 is TGCAGTGCCTCCCGGGGGTACTATGGGAACATTCAGTACTTC. The encoded protein is CSASRGYYGNIQYF.

The sample holds many counts of this clonotype. The chain recombines TRBV5-1 with TRBJ2-5, with 9 bases fitting TRBD1. Trimming took 1 base from V and 1 from J; bases not matched to a gene: 2. This CDR3 is built from 15 residues. The V gene's germline CDR1 is SGHRS and CDR2 YFSETQ. DNA of the CDR3: TGCGCCAGCAGCTTGACAGGGGGCATCCAAGAGACCCAGTACTTC. It encodes CASSLTGGIQETQYF.

The rearrangement uses TRBV6-1 and TRBJ1-2, with D possibly TRBD1 on 6 matching bases. Trimming took 6 bases from V and 4 from J, leaving 18 bases between them. The CDR3 is made up of 15 amino acids. Per the germline V gene, CDR1 is MNHNS and CDR2 is SASEGT. The CDR3 sequence: CASSPGTMIRYGYTF. DNA of the CDR3: TGTGCCAGCAGCCCCGGGACAATGATCCGCTATGGCTACACCTTC.

The V and J genes are TRBV9 and TRBJ2-2; D might be TRBD2 (5 bases). V lost 0 bases to trimming and J lost 7 bases, with 10 bases between them. CDR1 and CDR2 (germline): SGDLS, YYNGEE. This CDR3 is built from 14 residues. CDR3 protein: CASSVDPGSGELFF. CDR3 nucleotide sequence: TGTGCCAGCAGCGTAGATCCGGGGAGCGGGGAGCTGTTTTTT.

The table lists this clonotype with a few counts. V gene TRBV24-1 combines with J gene TRBJ2-1; D is possibly TRBD2 (5 bases). Looked up from germline, CDR1 is KGHDR and CDR2 is SFDVKD. The CDR3 totals 14 residues. The V gene lost 7 bases and the J gene lost 7 bases, with 16 bases spanning the gap. This CDR3 is CATSQGLYVNEQFF. The CDR3 DNA is TGTGCCACCAGCCAAGGACTCTACGTAAATGAGCAGTTCTTC.

The sample holds many counts of this clonotype. V usage is TRBV20-1 and J usage is TRBJ2-3, with D possibly TRBD1 on 5 matching bases. V was trimmed by 4 bases and J by 0 bases, leaving 11 bases between them. The CDR3 extends over 14 amino acids. The V gene's germline CDR1 is DFQATT and CDR2 SNEGSKA (reference sequence). In DNA form, the CDR3 reads TGCAGTGCTAATCAGGGAACTAGCACAGATACGCAGTATTTT. It encodes CSANQGTSTDTQYF.

The CDR3: CASNREGPEQFF. The CDR3 DNA reads TGTGCCAGCAACCGAGAGGGGCCAGAGCAGTTCTTC. The chain has TRBV12-3 or TRBV12-4 and TRBJ2-1; D possibly uses TRBD1 or TRBD2 (5 bases each). The ends were cut back, 7 bases at V and 10 bases at J, with 14 bases in the middle. CDR3 size: 12 residues.

The rearrangement links TRBV7-2 to TRBJ2-1; D remains ambiguous. CDR3 length: 12 amino acids. The germline V and J ends were trimmed by 7 bases and 0 bases, with 4 bases remaining between them. Germline CDR1 reads SGHTA; CDR2 reads FQGNSA. DNA for the CDR3: TGTGCCAGCACCCTCTCCTACAATGAGCAGTTCTTC. It codes for CASTLSYNEQFF.

In the case of this clonotype: With a much larger clone just one base away, this may be a read error. The chain couples TRBV7-2 to TRBJ2-7; no clear D. The CDR3 has 15 amino acids. V was pared by 5 bases and J by 1 base, with 15 bases between. The germline CDR1 and CDR2 sequences are SGHTA and FQGNSA. CDR3 in DNA: TGTGCCAGCAGCCCCGGCAAGTTCCTATCCTACGAGCAGTACTTC. Its protein is CASSPGKFLSYEQYF.

The gene calls are TRBV4-2 and TRBJ2-1, with 10 bases aligning to TRBD2. The CDR3 has 15 amino acids. Germline V CDR1 and CDR2: LGHNA, YNFKEQ. Trimming removed 0 bases from V and 6 bases from J; junction bases left unmatched: 2. This chain's CDR3 is CASSQDRTSGNEQFF. In DNA, the CDR3 is TGTGCCAGCAGCCAAGATAGGACTAGCGGCAATGAGCAGTTCTTC.